The clone carrying this TCR beta chain was picked up a small number of times. The sample comes from a study of glioma-infiltrating T cells. The CDR3 extends over 13 amino acids. Trimming removed 2 bases from V and 8 bases from J, with 10 bases in between. CDR1 and CDR2 from the germline V gene are MNHEY and SMNVEV (reference sequence). Using RNA template, CDR3s of TCR alpha and beta were amplified with iRepertoire arm-PCR. TCRdb ran MiXCR on the multiplex PCR reads and lists one entry per CDR3 protein. The table has around 350,000 distinct CDR3 sequences, about two fifths seen once. The sample was glioma tissue, nonneoplastic brain tissue, or PBMCs (not recorded which). The sequence was collected from a human donor with low-grade glioma or glioblastoma, undergoing nonglioma brain surgery, or in good health (not recorded which). The V gene is TRBV27, the J gene TRBJ2-1; weak D call: TRBD2 (5 bases). CDR3 protein: CASSLEGWDEQFF. The CDR3 DNA follows: TGTGCCAGCAGTTTAGAGGGATGGGATGAGCAGTTCTTC.